The clone carrying this T cell receptor (beta chain) was counted between two and nine times. Its specificity is unknown. These data belong to a study of T-cell reconstitution after alpha-beta-depleted transplantation in children. Study findings and constraints: About two months after transplant, alpha-beta T cells reportedly came from several hundred expanded graft clones. Newly made T cells mostly supplied T-cell counts and diversity one year after transplant.

CDR3 length: 16 residues. The junction had 7 bases not matched to a gene; V was cut back by 4 bases and J by 3 bases. Germline V lookup: CDR1 SGHKS, CDR2 YYEKEE (reference sequence). Unique molecular identifiers were used to barcode this TCRbeta library. One entry per CDR3 protein, called by TCRdb with MiXCR from the PCR reads. This repertoire shows some 840,000 distinct CDR3 sequences, under 20% found once; its top ten account for roughly 5%. The rearrangement joins TRBV5-5 to TRBJ2-3; 11 bases align to TRBD1. The clonotype originates from a male patient between 10 and 17 years old who had a stem cell transplant for acute lymphoblastic leukemia, so the T cells may come from the graft donor. Material: PBMCs, mostly from graft donor cells, obtained 360 days after TCRalphabeta/CD19-depleted stem cell transplant. CDR3 nucleotides: TGTGCCAGCAGCCTAAGGGGGACAGGGGGGACAGATACGCAGTATTTT. Encoded protein: CASSLRGTGGTDTQYF.